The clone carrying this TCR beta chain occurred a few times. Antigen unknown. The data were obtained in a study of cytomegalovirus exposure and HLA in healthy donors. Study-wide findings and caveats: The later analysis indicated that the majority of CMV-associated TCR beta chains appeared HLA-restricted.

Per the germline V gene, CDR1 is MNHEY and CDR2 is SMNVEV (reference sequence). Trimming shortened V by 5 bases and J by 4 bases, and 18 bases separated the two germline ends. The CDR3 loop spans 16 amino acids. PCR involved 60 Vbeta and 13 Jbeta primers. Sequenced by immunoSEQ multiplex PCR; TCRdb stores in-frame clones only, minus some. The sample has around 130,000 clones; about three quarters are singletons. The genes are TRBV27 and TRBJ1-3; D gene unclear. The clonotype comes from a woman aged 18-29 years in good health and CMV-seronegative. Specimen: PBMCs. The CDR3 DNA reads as TGTGCCAGCAGTCTCTTCGGCGGTACGGCAGGAAACACCATATATTTT. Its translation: CASSLFGGTAGNTIYF.